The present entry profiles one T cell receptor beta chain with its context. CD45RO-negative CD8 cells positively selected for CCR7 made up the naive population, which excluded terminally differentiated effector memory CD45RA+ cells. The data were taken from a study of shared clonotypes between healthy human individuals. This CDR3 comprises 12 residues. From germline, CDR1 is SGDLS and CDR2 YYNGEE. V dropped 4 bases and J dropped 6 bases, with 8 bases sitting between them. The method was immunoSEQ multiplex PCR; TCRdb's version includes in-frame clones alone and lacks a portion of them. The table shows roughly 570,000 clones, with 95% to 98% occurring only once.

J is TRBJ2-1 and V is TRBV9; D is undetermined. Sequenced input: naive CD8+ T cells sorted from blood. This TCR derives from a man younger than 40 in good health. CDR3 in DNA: TGTGCCAGCAGCCCCTCGGCCAATGAGCAGTTCTTC. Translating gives CASSPSANEQFF.